This T cell receptor beta chain came from a study of beta chain features in type 1 diabetes. Study-wide background: Summed over all samples, the examined sorted cells came to more than 85 million.

The sequenced template was cDNA made from the entire isolated RNA. Profiling relied on immunoSEQ multiplex PCR, and the TCRdb table lists in-frame clones only, not all of them. Among 810,000 or so clones listed, roughly 15% were seen once. The V gene lost 4 bases and the J gene lost 2 bases, with 11 bases spanning the gap. In germline, CDR1 is SEHNR, CDR2 FQNEAQ (reference sequence). The CDR3 is made up of 14 amino acids. A word on this clone: Its matching antigen is unknown.

Findings and caveats of the study: Patients showed naive, central memory and Treg TCRB repertoires that appeared more similar than those of healthy donors.

The chain employs TRBV7-9 and TRBJ1-2; D might be TRBD1 (5 bases). The specimen sequenced was naive CD4+ T cells from blood. The sequence was obtained from a woman aged 18-30 years in good health. The CDR3 here is CASSSRAGNYGYTF. The DNA of the CDR3 is TGTGCCAGCAGCTCCCGGGCAGGGAACTATGGCTACACCTTC. The full variable domain, in which reference TRBV7-9 and TRBJ1-2 provide the parts outside the CDR3, is DTGVSQNPRHKITKRGQNVTFRCDPISEHNRLYWYRQTLGQGPEFLTYFQNEAQLEKSRLLSDRFSAERPKGSFSTLEIQRTEQGDSAMYLCASSSRAGNYGYTFGSGTRLTVV.